The rows below give T cell receptor beta chains drawn from one sample of a study of CD8 T cells in ankylosing spondylitis. TCRdb reprocessed the 5' RACE reads with MiXCR, giving one entry per CDR3 protein. Among roughly 670,000 distinct CDR3 sequences listed, 15% to 20% were seen once. Specimen: blood, either unsorted or a sorted T cell fraction (not recorded which). These TCRs come from a male donor with ankylosing spondylitis. The CDR3 runs from the conserved cysteine through the conserved F or W.

V gene | CDR3 protein
TRBV5-1 | CASSRTGYEQFF
TRBV12-3/TRBV12-4 | CASSLVSGGAGQETQYF
TRBV2 | CASSWTRGTVETQYF
TRBV12-3/TRBV12-4 | CASSPRDIRGGKLFF
TRBV5-1 | CASSPRLQETQYF
TRBV7-8 | CASSLVERGLPPYGYTF
TRBV7-9 | CASSLGRQDWGSPLHF
TRBV7-9 | CASSLGGLETDTQYF
TRBV3-1 | CASSQAWGGSGSYEQYF
TRBV4-1 | CASSTPTENTEAFF
TRBV18 | CASSPSRDGSPLHF
TRBV7-8 | CASSLFPGEGNTEAFF
TRBV12-3/TRBV12-4 | CASSPWASGGNTGELFF
TRBV7-9 | CASSRSSYNSPLHF
TRBV9 | CASSISGRVFNEQFF
TRBV12-3/TRBV12-4 | CASSHVVSGSYEQYF
TRBV3-1 | CASSHLNTEAFF
TRBV4-3 | CASSQEASYEQYF
TRBV5-1 | CASSLAGGSYGYTF
TRBV29-1 | CSVYEGGSGDTQYF
TRBV6-5 | CASSYSLGQVGTEAFF
TRBV2 | CASSEENTGELFF
TRBV12-3/TRBV12-4 | CASSPSVVRSSTDTQYF
TRBV5-1 | CASSLEGPDAGNTIYF
TRBV7-9 | CASRYALAGANTDTQYF
TRBV6-2/TRBV6-3 | CASRPGQGAIETQYF
TRBV11-1 | CASSPSKTVSYNEQFF
TRBV12-3/TRBV12-4 | CASEGPLGTQYF
TRBV4-1 | CASSQDIGGNTEAFF
TRBV20-1 | CSASGTGHGYTF
TRBV4-1 | CASSQDEGGIYNEQFF
TRBV20-1 | CSVEGIYEQYF
TRBV20-1 | CSARVRTGSQVVGYTF
TRBV5-5 | CASSLWWTDTQYF
TRBV9 | CASSVDGVGNQPQHF
TRBV7-2 | CASNPTGGPYEQYF
TRBV29-1 | CSVATLAGGQGEQYF
TRBV7-9 | CASSSKDSGANEQFF
TRBV7-6 | CASTRTGGRAEQYF
TRBV27 | CASSLSQPPDRVGYTF
TRBV11-1 | CASSFPRGRETQYF
TRBV25-1 | CASSGSGLASSYNEQFF
TRBV20-1 | CSAQTSGSRQTQYF
TRBV7-9 | CASRSDRSAYEQYF
TRBV15 | CATSGQGGNTGELFF
TRBV19 | CASRDEQGRFNYGYTF
TRBV20-1 | CSARDSERGGADTQYF
TRBV5-5 | CASSAQGAGEKLFF
TRBV12-3/TRBV12-4 | CASLWADRGNLSGNTIYF
TRBV7-2 | CASSHYRANTQYF
TRBV11-2 | CASSHHGGTRRVTDTQYF
TRBV10-3 | CAIRLTGIGNIQYF
TRBV20-1 | CSATRDDEKLFF
TRBV5-6 | CASSFYRTGGRANEKLFF
TRBV7-9 | CASRRADNEQFF
TRBV7-7 | CASSPPHSQETQYF
TRBV11-2 | CASSLDATTLAQYF